These 2 T cell receptor beta chains were sequenced from one sample in a study of PD-1 blockade in classical Hodgkin lymphoma. Generated by immunoSEQ multiplex PCR, the TCRdb table keeps only in-frame clones and is missing some. Of around 30,000 clones listed, more than 70% are singletons. Time point of the sample: newly diagnosed, previously untreated cHL patient sample. Negative selection with magnetic separation was used to purify CD4+ T cells from thawed PBMCs. Sequencing used CD4+ T cells from blood. The receptors were sampled from a human donor with classical Hodgkin lymphoma.

The J gene is TRBJ1-5, the V gene TRBV23-1; D is perhaps TRBD1 (5 bases). TRBV23-1 is an open reading frame whose function is uncertain. The CDR3 has 18 residues. The germline V and J ends were trimmed by 6 bases and 2 bases, with 23 bases remaining between them. The CDR3 protein is CASRIIPGRDQGNQPQHF. The CDR3 region has the DNA TGCGCCAGCAGGATAATACCGGGACGAGACCAGGGCAATCAGCCCCAGCATTTT.

The chain employs TRBV28 and TRBJ1-1; possible D gene TRBD1, 5 bases. Deletions cut 6 bases from V and 3 bases from J, with 17 bases between. The germline CDR1 and CDR2 sequences are MDHEN and SYDVKM. This CDR3 spans 15 amino acids. The CDR3 sequence: CASRQIRGLDTEAFF. Here the CDR3 DNA reads TGTGCCAGCAGGCAAATTCGGGGCCTTGACACTGAAGCTTTCTTT.